The rows below give T cell receptor beta chains drawn from one sample of a study of identical twins. Via MiXCR, TCRdb re-called the 5' RACE reads, giving one row per CDR3 protein. The sample lists about 900,000 distinct CDR3 sequences; approximately 13% were seen once. In addition, the sample was reused for a study of yellow fever vaccine responses in identical twins.

Sequencing was done on a sample of PBMCs. The receptor set was obtained from a woman in her late teens or twenties in good health. CDR3s include the opening cysteine and the closing phenylalanine or tryptophan. Fields, in order: J gene, V gene, clone size, D gene, CDR3 DNA, CDR3 protein. The D gene is left open where the match is weak. Rows may omit the clone size; those that give it use once, few, many or a size class.

>TRBJ1-4|TRBV28|few|NA
TGTGCCAGCAGTTTTGGTCCTGAGGGGAGTTGGGAAAAACTGTTTTTT
CASSFGPEGSWEKLFF
>TRBJ2-1|TRBV27|NA|NA
TGTGCCAGCAGGGCGGGGCTGAGTTACAATGAGCAGTTCTTC
CASRAGLSYNEQFF
>TRBJ1-1|TRBV27|many|NA
TGTGCCAGCAGTTTAAGGGAACTGGGGACTGAAGCTTTCTTT
CASSLRELGTEAFF
>TRBJ2-1|TRBV11-2|few|TRBD1
TGTGCCAGCACCATTGGACAGGGTGCATTCTCCTACAATGAGCAGTTCTTC
CASTIGQGAFSYNEQFF
>TRBJ2-7|TRBV2|NA|TRBD2
TGTGCCAGCAGGGCTAGCGGGGCAGCTGGTTCCTACGAGCAGTACTTC
CASRASGAAGSYEQYF
>TRBJ2-7|TRBV29-1|NA|TRBD2
TGCAGCGTTGAAGACCCTAGCGGGAGCGGCTACGAGCAGTACTTC
CSVEDPSGSGYEQYF
>TRBJ2-1|TRBV7-9|NA|NA
TGTGCCAGTTCCCTGGAGGGGCATGAGCAGTTCTTC
CASSLEGHEQFF
>TRBJ2-5|TRBV7-2|few|NA
TGTGCCAGCAGCCGCGACTGGCAAGAGACCCAGTACTTC
CASSRDWQETQYF
>TRBJ2-1|TRBV24-1|NA|TRBD2
TGTGCCACCAGTGATTTTGGTCAGCGGGAGGGAGACAATGAGCAGTTCTTC
CATSDFGQREGDNEQFF
>TRBJ2-6|TRBV5-1|few|NA
TGCGCCAGCAGCTTGGCATTCTGGGAGACGGGGGCCAACGTCCTGACTTTC
CASSLAFWETGANVLTF
>TRBJ1-1|TRBV7-8|NA|NA
TGTGCCAGCAGAATTACCGGGGTGGCTGAAGCTTTCTTT
CASRITGVAEAFF
>TRBJ1-2|TRBV20-1|NA|NA
TGCAGTGCTAGAGATGAGGACACTGTTCCTAACTATGGCTACACCTTC
CSARDEDTVPNYGYTF
>TRBJ2-5|TRBV20-1|NA|NA
TGCAGTGCTAGAAAGGGGTCCGGGGTTAGGGAGACCCAGTACTTC
CSARKGSGVRETQYF
>TRBJ2-5|TRBV29-1|NA|TRBD1
TGCAGCACTCTGACAGGGGGTTCTTTGGAGACCCAGTACTTC
CSTLTGGSLETQYF
>TRBJ1-2|TRBV28|NA|TRBD1
TGTGCCAGCATTACGACAGGGGGCGGCTATGGCTACACCTTC
CASITTGGGYGYTF
>TRBJ2-1|TRBV15|NA|TRBD2
TGTGCCACCAGCAGAGTACTAGCGGACAATGAGCAGTTCTTC
CATSRVLADNEQFF
>TRBJ2-1|TRBV10-2|few|TRBD1
TGCGCCAGCAGTGTTGGACAGGGGTCTGAGCAGTTCTTC
CASSVGQGSEQFF
>TRBJ1-6|TRBV5-1|few|TRBD1
TGCGCCAGCGGATCGACAGGGACGGATTCACCCCTCCACTTT
CASGSTGTDSPLHF
>TRBJ1-6|TRBV20-1|NA|NA
TGCAGTGCTAGAGACAGGGAGAATTCACCCCTCCACTTT
CSARDRENSPLHF
>TRBJ2-3|TRBV5-1|few|NA
TGCGCCAGCAGCTTGGTGGATGGCAGCACAGATACGCAGTATTTT
CASSLVDGSTDTQYF
>TRBJ2-2|TRBV19|NA|NA
TGTGCCAGTAGTATCCTGGGGGCGGTAAATACCGGGGAGCTGTTTTTT
CASSILGAVNTGELFF
>TRBJ2-5|TRBV4-1|many|TRBD1
TGCGCCAGCAGCCAAGAACCAGGGGGACGGGTCAAAGAGACCCAGTACTTC
CASSQEPGGRVKETQYF
>TRBJ1-1|TRBV5-4|NA|NA
TGTGCCAGCAGCTTGGGGACGGAGCGTGCCAATGAAGCTTTCTTT
CASSLGTERANEAFF
>TRBJ2-5|TRBV24-1|NA|NA
TGTGCCACCAGTGATCCTGAGGTCCGCCAAGAGACCCAGTACTTC
CATSDPEVRQETQYF
>TRBJ1-5|TRBV4-1|NA|NA
TGCGCCAGCAGCCAAGCCGGGGCAGGGAATAATCAGCCCCAGCATTTT
CASSQAGAGNNQPQHF
>TRBJ1-3|TRBV28|NA|NA
TGTGCGCTTCAGGGTTCTGGAAACACCATATATTTT
CALQGSGNTIYF
>TRBJ1-3|TRBV7-4|many|NA
TGTGCCAGCAGTCGGTGGGACATTCTTTATCAAAGGGGCATTCGCTCTGGAAACACCATATATTTT
CASSRWDILYQRGIRSGNTIYF
>TRBJ2-3|TRBV5-1|NA|TRBD1
TGCGCCAGCAGCTTGAAGACAGGGTGGACAGATACGCAGTATTTT
CASSLKTGWTDTQYF
>TRBJ1-2|TRBV2|many|NA
TGTGCCAGCAGTGGACCTGACCGCTATGGCTACACCTTC
CASSGPDRYGYTF
>TRBJ2-3|TRBV24-1|few|NA
TGTGCCACCAGTGTAGGGAGTAATACAGATACGCAGTATTTT
CATSVGSNTDTQYF
>TRBJ2-5|TRBV27|many|NA
TGTGCCAGCAGAGAACGGGTAGCCCCGGGGGAGACCCAGTACTTC
CASRERVAPGETQYF
>TRBJ2-5|TRBV6-2/TRBV6-3|few|TRBD2
TGTGCCAGCAGCCTTAGCGGGATTGTAGAGACCCAGTACTTC
CASSLSGIVETQYF
>TRBJ1-4|TRBV29-1|NA|NA
TGCAGCGTTGAAGTTGGGACACGCGGCGAAAAACTGTTTTTT
CSVEVGTRGEKLFF
>TRBJ1-1|TRBV5-1|many|TRBD1
TGCGCCAGCAGCTTGGACAGGGGCACTGAAGCTTTCTTT
CASSLDRGTEAFF
>TRBJ2-2|TRBV5-1|few|NA
TGCGCCAGCGAGGTAGCGGAGACCGGGGAGCTGTTTTTT
CASEVAETGELFF
>TRBJ2-3|TRBV2|many|NA
TGTGCCAGCAGTTACACAGATACGCAGTATTTT
CASSYTDTQYF
>TRBJ1-6|TRBV10-3|many|NA
TGTGCCGTTAGCTTGGACACCCCCTATAATTCACCCCTCCACTTT
CAVSLDTPYNSPLHF
>TRBJ2-2|TRBV7-9|NA|NA
TGTGCCAGCAGCCCCCAGAGCCGGGAGCTGTTTTTT
CASSPQSRELFF
>TRBJ2-1|TRBV4-1|NA|NA
TGCGCCAGCAGCCTGAAACCTTTAGGGACTCCGAGCTTTATTAGCTCCTACAATGAGCAGTTCTTC
CASSLKPLGTPSFISSYNEQFF
>TRBJ2-4|TRBV7-9|few|NA
TGTGCCAGCCTGGACGGTCTGGAGGCCAAAAACATTCAGTACTTC
CASLDGLEAKNIQYF
>TRBJ1-1|TRBV12-3/TRBV12-4|few|NA
TGTGCCAGCAGTTCAGGCCACTTAGTCACTGAAGCTTTCTTT
CASSSGHLVTEAFF
>TRBJ1-3|TRBV6-1|few|NA
TGTGCCAGCACCGGTTCAGGGTCCGGAAACACCATATATTTT
CASTGSGSGNTIYF
>TRBJ2-5|TRBV12-3/TRBV12-4|many|NA
TGTGCCAGCAGCCCGACAACGATTGAGACCCAGTACTTC
CASSPTTIETQYF
>TRBJ1-2|TRBV11-2|many|NA
TGTGCCAGCAGCTTAGTAGGGGGACGGGACTATGGCTACACCTTC
CASSLVGGRDYGYTF
>TRBJ2-3|TRBV4-1|NA|TRBD2
TGCGCCAGCAGCCAAGTGTTAGCGGGGTTAACAGATACGCAGTATTTT
CASSQVLAGLTDTQYF
>TRBJ2-3|TRBV2|NA|NA
TGTGCCAGCAGTGTAATTCGGCTGGGGATGATAGATACGCAGTATTTT
CASSVIRLGMIDTQYF
>TRBJ2-3|TRBV28|NA|TRBD1
TGTGCCAGCAGCACCCAGGGGGCCAGTACAGATACGCAGTATTTT
CASSTQGASTDTQYF
>TRBJ2-1|TRBV6-5|NA|NA
TGTGCCACCGCCCGGGGACATGAGCAGTTCTTC
CATARGHEQFF
>TRBJ2-3|TRBV20-1|once|TRBD1
TGCTGTGTCAGGGGCACGGCAGGGGGCTTTAGCACAGATACGCAGTATTTT
CCVRGTAGGFSTDTQYF
>TRBJ2-1|TRBV15|few|NA
TGTGCCACCAGCAGAGATCAACAGCGGGAGCAGTTCTTC
CATSRDQQREQFF
>TRBJ2-5|TRBV29-1|NA|TRBD2
TGCAGCGCAAGGATTAGCGGGGCGTCCCTTCAGACCCAGTACTTC
CSARISGASLQTQYF
>TRBJ2-7|TRBV7-9|NA|NA
TGTGCCAGCAGCTTTGGTGGGGTAGGCTACGAGCAGTACTTC
CASSFGGVGYEQYF